The rows below give T cell receptor beta chains drawn from one sample of a study of blood T cell repertoires in COVID-19. Profiling relied on immunoSEQ multiplex PCR, and the TCRdb table lists in-frame clones only, not all of them. The table has roughly 380,000 clones, about 80% seen once. The sequenced sample was peripheral blood. These receptors all stem from a human donor with acute or convalescent COVID-19. The donor label of this sample is uncertain. CDR3s include the opening cysteine and the closing phenylalanine or tryptophan. The D gene is left open where the match is weak. A clone size is listed for some rows: how often the clone was seen (once, few, many), or a class if it is expanded.

>TRBJ2-7|once|TRBV25-1|NA
TGTGCCAGCAGTCCCCGCGGCACCCCCTTGTCCGGGCAGTACTTC
CASSPRGTPLSGQYF
>TRBJ2-1|NA|TRBV9|NA
TGTGCCAGCAGCCCCTTCAATGAGCAGTTCTTC
CASSPFNEQFF
>TRBJ1-1|NA|TRBV27|NA
TGTGCCAGCAGCCAACTGAGGAACACTGAAGCTTTCTTT
CASSQLRNTEAFF
>TRBJ2-2|few|TRBV6-1|TRBD1
TGTGCCAGCAGTGCCTCACCCGGGGGACAGGGGACCGGGCTGTTTTTT
CASSASPGGQGTGLFF
>TRBJ1-4|NA|TRBV7-9|NA
TGTGCCAGCAGCTTGTCGGGGGTATTAGGTGAAAAACTGTTTTTT
CASSLSGVLGEKLFF
>TRBJ2-1|NA|TRBV5-1|TRBD2
TGCGCCAGCAGGCCCGGACTAGCGACCTACAATGAGCAGTTCTTC
CASRPGLATYNEQFF
>TRBJ2-7|NA|TRBV7-9|TRBD1
TGTGCCAGCAGCTTTCGACAGGGGTGGGACGAGCAGTACTTC
CASSFRQGWDEQYF
>TRBJ1-5|NA|TRBV6-2/TRBV6-3|TRBD1
TGTGCCAGCAGTTCCCAGACAGGGGAAAAGCATTTT
CASSSQTGEKHF
>TRBJ1-1|NA|TRBV7-9|NA
TGTGCCAGCAGCCGAACCAGGGACACTGAAGCTTTCTTT
CASSRTRDTEAFF
>TRBJ2-1|NA|TRBV11-2|TRBD2
TGTGCCAGCAGGACTAGCTGGGTCGATGAGCAGTTCTTC
CASRTSWVDEQFF
>TRBJ1-5|NA|TRBV4-1|NA
TGCGCCAGCAGCCAAGCCGCGGAAAGGCAATATCAGCCCCAGCATTTT
CASSQAAERQYQPQHF
>TRBJ1-6|NA|TRBV19|NA
TGTGCCAGTAGTATTTATCTCGACACCTCTTCACCCCTCCACTTT
CASSIYLDTSSPLHF
>TRBJ2-6|once|TRBV9|NA
TGTGCCAGCAGGGCTTCTGGGGCCAACGTCCTGACTTTC
CASRASGANVLTF
>TRBJ1-1|NA|TRBV6-2/TRBV6-3|TRBD1
TGTGCCAGCAGTCCCCCGGACAGGGGGAACACTGAAGCTTTCTTT
CASSPPDRGNTEAFF
>TRBJ1-2|NA|TRBV29-1|TRBD1
TGCAGCGTGCGGACAGGGGGTTATGGCTACACCTTC
CSVRTGGYGYTF
>TRBJ1-1|NA|TRBV6-5|NA
TGTGCCAGCCGGCCCCGACAGCATGGCACTGAAGCTTTCTTT
CASRPRQHGTEAFF
>TRBJ1-2|NA|TRBV5-1|TRBD1
TGCGCCAGCAGATACCAGGGGGCTCCTGGCTACACCTTC
CASRYQGAPGYTF
>TRBJ2-7|few|TRBV12-3/TRBV12-4|TRBD2
TGTGCCAGCAGTTCGGGGGGGCCCGAGCAGTACTTC
CASSSGGPEQYF
>TRBJ2-1|NA|TRBV5-1|TRBD1
TGCGCCAGCAGCTCCCATCCGGGACAGGGGACCTACAATGAGCAGTTCTTC
CASSSHPGQGTYNEQFF
>TRBJ2-7|once|TRBV2|TRBD1
TGTGCCAGCAGGGAAGGACAGGGGGCGGAAGTCTACGAGCAGTACTTC
CASREGQGAEVYEQYF
>TRBJ2-7|few|TRBV7-8|TRBD2
TGTGCCAGCAGCTTTACTAGCGGGGGGGCTGGCGAGCAGTACTTC
CASSFTSGGAGEQYF
>TRBJ1-6|few|TRBV27|NA
TGTGCCAGCAGTTGGAACAGCTATAATTCACCCCTCCACTTT
CASSWNSYNSPLHF
>TRBJ1-2|few|TRBV3-1/TRBV3-2|NA
TGTGCCAGCAGCCAAGGACAGAACTATGGCTACACCTTC
CASSQGQNYGYTF
>TRBJ2-3|NA|TRBV24-1|NA
TGTGCCACCAGTGATTCTAGGACAGCGAGCACAGATACGCAGTATTTT
CATSDSRTASTDTQYF
>TRBJ2-1|NA|TRBV19|TRBD2
TGTGCCAGTAGTCTCCCGATGCTTGCGGGAGGGCCAAATGAGCAGTTCTTC
CASSLPMLAGGPNEQFF
>TRBJ1-2|NA|TRBV4-2|NA
TGTGCCAGCAGCGAGGAGCGGGGGCGCCGTGCTGGCTACACCTTC
CASSEERGRRAGYTF
>TRBJ1-1|NA|TRBV6-5|NA
TGTGCCAGCAGTACACAGGGAGTAAGCACTGAAGCTTTCTTT
CASSTQGVSTEAFF